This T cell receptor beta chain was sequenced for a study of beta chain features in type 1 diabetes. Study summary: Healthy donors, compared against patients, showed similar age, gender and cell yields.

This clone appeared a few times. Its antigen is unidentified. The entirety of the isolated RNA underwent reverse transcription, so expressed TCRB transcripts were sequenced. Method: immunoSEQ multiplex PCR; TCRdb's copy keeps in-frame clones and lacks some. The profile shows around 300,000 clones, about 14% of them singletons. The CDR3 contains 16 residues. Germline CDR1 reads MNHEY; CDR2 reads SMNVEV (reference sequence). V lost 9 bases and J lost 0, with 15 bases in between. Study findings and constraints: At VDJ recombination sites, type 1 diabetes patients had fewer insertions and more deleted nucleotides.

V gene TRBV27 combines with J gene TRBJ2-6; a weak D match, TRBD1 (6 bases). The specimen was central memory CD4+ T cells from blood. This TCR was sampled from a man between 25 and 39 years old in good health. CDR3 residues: CASGVQGRSGANVLTF. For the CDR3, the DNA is TGTGCCAGTGGGGTACAGGGCCGCTCTGGGGCCAACGTCCTGACTTTC.